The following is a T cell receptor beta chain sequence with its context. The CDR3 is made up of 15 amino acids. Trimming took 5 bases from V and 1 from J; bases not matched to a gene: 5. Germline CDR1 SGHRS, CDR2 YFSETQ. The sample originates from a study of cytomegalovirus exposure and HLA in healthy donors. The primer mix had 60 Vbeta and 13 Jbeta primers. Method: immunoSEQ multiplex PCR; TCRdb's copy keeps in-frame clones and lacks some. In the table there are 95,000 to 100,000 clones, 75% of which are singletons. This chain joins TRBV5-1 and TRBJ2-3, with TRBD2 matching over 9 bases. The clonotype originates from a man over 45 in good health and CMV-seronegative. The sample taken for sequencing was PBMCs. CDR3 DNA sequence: TGCGCCAGCAGTGGCGGGGGGGAGGGCACAGATACGCAGTATTTT. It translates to CASSGGGEGTDTQYF.